The sequence of this T cell receptor beta chain was determined in a study of OX40 agonist ivuxolimab in advanced cancers. Patients with autoimmune history or systemic immunosuppression were excluded. Only in-frame clones appear in the TCRdb table, and some are missing; sequencing was by immunoSEQ multiplex PCR. The sample comprises about 23,000 clones, 70% to 85% of which are singletons, and approximately 15% rests with the top ten. Trimming removed 5 bases from V and 6 bases from J; junction bases left unmatched: 18. The CDR3 length is 19 residues. Per germline, CDR1 SEHNR and CDR2 FQNEAQ (reference sequence).

The receptor's source is an adult with an advanced solid tumor such as melanoma, head and neck, liver or kidney cancer. The source material was CD4+ or CD8+ T cells sorted from blood, sampled in a trial of the OX40 agonist ivuxolimab. The chain combines TRBV7-9 with TRBJ2-1; 11 positions agree with TRBD2. CDR3 sequence: CASSTDDPLLAGATNEQFF. In DNA form, the CDR3 reads TGTGCCAGCAGCACTGACGATCCTTTACTAGCGGGGGCCACCAATGAGCAGTTCTTC.